Given below is one T cell receptor beta chain in context. Compared with germline, one end of the junction differs, possibly owing to a read error. This record comes from a study of blood T cell repertoires in COVID-19. As for the study in general: Sources were T cells, B-cell-depleted T cells, or PBMCs; the material itself was cDNA or gDNA.

Participants were placed into cohorts based on the clinical history they reported. Donors in Cohort 3 counted as recovered after two negative PCRs, clearance, or symptom resolution. Germline CDR1 is SSHAT and CDR2 is FNYEAQ (reference sequence). The CDR3 spans 15 residues. Original processing notes: Estimated nucleated cell counts came from reference gene primer amplification. Clones were sequenced by immunoSEQ multiplex PCR, and TCRdb holds only the in-frame ones, with some missing. V and J calls and clone size follow that table, whereas D and trimming were derived from the DNA. The table includes 160,000 or so clones, around 84% detected once.

The clonotype was recovered from a woman between 45 and 65 years old who had recovered from COVID-19. V usage is TRBV7-7 and J usage is TRBJ2-1; 7 bases map to TRBD2. What was sequenced was PBMCs or T cells enriched from blood (not recorded which). CDR3 nucleotides: TGTGCTAGCAGCTTAGATGGGGGGGGTGGGGGTGAGCAGTTCTTC. Its translation is CASSLDGGGGGEQFF. The variable domain in full, completed from reference TRBV7-7 and TRBJ2-1, reads GAGVSQSPRYKVTKRGQDVTLRCDPISSHATLYWYQQALGQGPEFLTYFNYEAQPDKSGLPSDRFSAERPEGSISTLTIQRTEQRDSAMYRCASSLDGGGGGEQFFGPGTRLTVL.